Presented here are 16 T cell receptor beta chains from one specimen sequenced in a study of T-cell memory formation after mild COVID-19. A single record per CDR3 protein comes from TCRdb applying MiXCR to the 5' RACE reads. Among over 300,000 distinct CDR3 sequences listed, 20% to 25% were seen once. Sequencing was performed on PBMCs or a T cell subset sorted from them (not recorded which). Every receptor here comes from a young man who had mild COVID-19 (a few samples of this study predate the infection). Cell type and time point are not known.

CDR3 nucleotides: TGTGCCAGCAGCATTGACGGTGAGCAGTTCTTC. Protein sequence: CASSIDGEQFF. The V gene is TRBV7-3, the J gene TRBJ2-1; D gene ambiguous. The CDR3 runs 11 residues. V gave up 5 bases and J gave up 9 bases, with 8 bases separating them. In germline, CDR1 is SGHTA, CDR2 FQGTGA.

The chain couples TRBV5-6 to TRBJ1-1; D is ambiguous. Germline V gene sequence: CDR1 SGHDT, CDR2 YYEEEE. The CDR3 covers 15 residues. The V end was cut by 3 bases, the J end by 1 base, with 13 bases between. The CDR3 sequence: CASSSGPGTNTEAFF. The CDR3 coding sequence is TGTGCCAGCAGCTCAGGACCCGGTACGAACACTGAAGCTTTCTTT.

The chain links TRBV15 to TRBJ2-2; possible D gene TRBD2, 5 bases. This CDR3 is 15 amino acids long. The germline V gene encodes CDR1 LNHNV and CDR2 YYDKDF (reference sequence). Deletions cut 5 bases from V and 1 base from J, with 11 bases between. CDR3 region: CATSDSRGNTGELFF. The CDR3 nucleotides read TGTGCCACCAGCGATAGTCGGGGGAACACCGGGGAGCTGTTTTTT.

This clonotype appeared many times. J is TRBJ2-3 and V is TRBV7-2, with D hard to call. Trimming took 6 bases from V and 6 from J, leaving 10 bases between them. Germline V gene data show CDR1 as SGHTA and CDR2 as FQGNSA. The CDR3 is 12 amino acids. The CDR3 nucleotides read TGTGCCAGCAGTCCATTAGGGGATACGCAGTATTTT. Its protein is CASSPLGDTQYF.

This clonotype has a handful of counts. The V gene is TRBV7-2, the J gene TRBJ1-5; D unresolved. CDR3 length: 18 residues. V was shortened by 1 base and J by 3 bases, with 19 bases between the two germline ends. Germline-derived CDR1 and CDR2 are SGHTA and FQGNSA. This CDR3 reads CASSLELARPLNNQPQHF. CDR3 DNA sequence: TGTGCCAGCAGCTTAGAGCTCGCTCGGCCGCTGAACAATCAGCCCCAGCATTTT.

This clonotype was detected a few times. This chain uses TRBV12-3 or TRBV12-4 with TRBJ1-6; unclear D gene. The CDR3 runs to 15 residues. Trimming took 5 bases from V and 13 from J, leaving 21 bases between them. In nucleotides, the CDR3 is TGTGCCAGCAGTACCCGCCACACGGCTCAGAGGCCCCTCCACTTT. Its translation is CASSTRHTAQRPLHF.

The J gene is TRBJ2-3, the V gene TRBV6-2 or TRBV6-3; 12 bases map to TRBD2. Germline V lookup: CDR1 MNHEY, CDR2 SVGEGT. V lost 7 bases and J lost 4; bases outside the gene matches: 12. The CDR3 runs 17 residues. CDR3 loop: CASTLAGGPASADTQYF. In nucleotides, the CDR3 is TGTGCCAGCACCCTAGCGGGGGGGCCTGCATCCGCAGATACGCAGTATTTT.

This clonotype was found a few times. One junction end does not reproduce the germline sequence, and a read error may be involved. The rearrangement joins TRBV7-8 to TRBJ2-7; maybe TRBD1 (6 bases). This CDR3 is 12 amino acids long. In germline, CDR1 is SGHVS, CDR2 FQNEAQ. The CDR3 loop reads CASSFGQSLLVF. The CDR3 DNA sequence: TGTGCCAGCAGTTTCGGACAGAGCCTCTTAGTCTTC.

The chain employs TRBV7-3 and TRBJ2-1; D call uncertain. V gave up 6 bases and J gave up 9 bases, with 15 bases separating them. Germline CDR1 and CDR2: SGHTA and FQGTGA. The CDR3 runs to 13 residues. CDR3 DNA sequence: TGTGCCAGCAGGACTCTAGGAGCGCCTGAGCAGTTCTTC. As protein: CASRTLGAPEQFF.

The chain is built from TRBV5-1 and TRBJ2-3; D might be TRBD2 (7 bases). Germline V CDR1 and CDR2: SGHRS, YFSETQ. V dropped 1 base and J dropped 3 bases, with 12 bases sitting between them. The CDR3 has 15 residues. As DNA, the CDR3 is TGCGCCAGCAGCTTGAGGCGGGGGCTTACAGATACGCAGTATTTT. Residues: CASSLRRGLTDTQYF.

This clonotype was seen a handful of times. At one of its ends the junction is not consistent with the germline gene, which may arise from a read error. This chain joins TRBV6-2 or TRBV6-3 and TRBJ2-5; TRBD1 aligns across 12 bases. Germline V lookup: CDR1 MNHEY, CDR2 SVGEGT. The CDR3 loop spans 16 amino acids. CDR3 sequence (DNA): TGTGCCACCAGTGGTTGGGGACAGGGGGCTTGGGAGACCCAGTACTTC. As protein: CATSGWGQGAWETQYF.

The chain has TRBV6-5 and TRBJ2-7, with D perhaps TRBD1 or TRBD2 (5 bases each). This CDR3 has 15 amino acids. The ends were cut back, 4 bases at V and 0 bases at J, with 13 bases in the middle. Germline values: CDR1 MNHEY, CDR2 SVGAGI. CDR3 DNA: TGTGCCAGCAGTTCCGGGACGTGGGGCTCCTACGAGCAGTACTTC. Translation gives CASSSGTWGSYEQYF.

V is TRBV4-1 and J is TRBJ2-3; 7 bases are shared with TRBD2. Losses at the gene ends were 0 bases for V and 8 bases for J; bases not matched to a gene: 5. Germline-derived CDR1 and CDR2 are MGHRA and YSYEKL. This CDR3 comprises 14 residues. Here the CDR3 reads CASSQDGRGLTQYF. The CDR3 bases are TGCGCCAGCAGCCAAGATGGGAGGGGTCTTACGCAGTATTTT.

CDR3 in DNA: TGTGCCAGCAGAGGTACGGAGGGGCCCACCGGGGAGCTGTTTTTT. It codes for CASRGTEGPTGELFF. The chain employs TRBV5-6 and TRBJ2-2; weak D call: TRBD2 (6 bases). Per germline, CDR1 SGHDT and CDR2 YYEEEE. CDR3 length: 15 residues. Trimming removed 5 bases from V and 4 bases from J, with 15 bases in between.

The chain has TRBV5-1 and TRBJ2-3; TRBD2 matches at 8 bases. J gave up 0 bases and V 1 base, and 4 bases lay outside the gene matches. The CDR3 length is 16 residues. Germline V lookup: CDR1 SGHRS, CDR2 YFSETQ. The CDR3 region is CASSLPLAGSTDTQYF. Here the CDR3 DNA reads TGCGCCAGCAGCTTGCCCCTAGCGGGCAGCACAGATACGCAGTATTTT.

This clonotype came up many times. This chain connects TRBV24-1 to TRBJ2-1; D is unresolved. CDR1 is KGHDR and CDR2 is SFDVKD in the germline V gene. The CDR3 contains 11 residues. Trimming took off 2 bases at V and 5 bases at J, with 0 bases between the two ends. The CDR3 DNA reads as TGTGCCACCAGTGATTACAATGAGCAGTTCTTC. This gives the protein CATSDYNEQFF.